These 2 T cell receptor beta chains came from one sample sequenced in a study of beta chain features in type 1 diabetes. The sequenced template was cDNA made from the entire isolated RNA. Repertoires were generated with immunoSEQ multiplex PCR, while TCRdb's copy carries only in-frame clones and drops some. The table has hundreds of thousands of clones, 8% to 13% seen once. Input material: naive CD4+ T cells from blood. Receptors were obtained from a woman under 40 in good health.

The CDR3 spells CASSLWGRIEQYF. CDR3 sequence (DNA): TGTGCCAGCAGCTTGTGGGGGCGTATCGAGCAGTACTTC. J is TRBJ2-7 and V is TRBV5-4; tentatively, D is TRBD1 (6 bases). CDR1 and CDR2 from the germline V gene are SGHNT and YYREEE (reference sequence). The V end lost 1 base, the J end lost 6 bases, and 11 bases lay between the germline ends. The CDR3 sequence is 13 residues long. The entire variable domain, with the rest obtained from reference TRBV5-4 and TRBJ2-7, is as follows: ETGVTQSPTHLIKTRGQQVTLRCSSQSGHNTVSWYQQALGQGPQFIFQYYREEENGRGNFPPRFSGLQFPNYSSELNVNALELDDSALYLCASSLWGRIEQYFGPGTRLTVT.

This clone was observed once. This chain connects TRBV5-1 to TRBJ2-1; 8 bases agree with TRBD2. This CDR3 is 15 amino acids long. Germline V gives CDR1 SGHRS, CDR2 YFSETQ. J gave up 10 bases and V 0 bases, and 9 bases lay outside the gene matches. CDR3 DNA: TGCGCCAGCAGCTTGGAGGGGTGGACTAGCCTCGAGCAGTTCTTC. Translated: CASSLEGWTSLEQFF.